This entry lists 16 T cell receptor beta chains sequenced from one sample in a study of T cell responses to AZD1222 COVID-19 vaccine. Profiling relied on immunoSEQ multiplex PCR, and the TCRdb table lists in-frame clones only, not all of them. This table lists 150,000 or so clones. The sample consisted of peripheral blood. These receptors were taken from an adult in good health.

The chain joins TRBV19 to TRBJ2-1; TRBD2 is a possible D gene (6 bases). V lost 2 bases and J 6 bases, leaving 17 bases between the germline ends. This CDR3 is 16 amino acids long. CDR1 and CDR2 (germline): LNHDA, SQIVND (reference sequence). CDR3 sequence (DNA): TGTGCCAGTAGTATAATTGGGGGGAAATCGCCCAATGAGCAGTTCTTC. This translates into CASSIIGGKSPNEQFF.

The V gene is TRBV24-1, the J gene TRBJ2-7, with D possibly being TRBD1 (6 bases). CDR3 length: 16 residues. Germline-derived CDR1 and CDR2 are KGHDR and SFDVKD. V was pared by 5 bases and J by 4 bases, with 20 bases between. CDR3 DNA sequence: TGTGCCACCAGTGCCCGGACAGTCAACTATCCTTACGAGCAGTACTTC. Translation gives CATSARTVNYPYEQYF.

The chain is built from TRBV10-3 and TRBJ1-6; TRBD1 might be the D (6 bases). The CDR3 has 13 amino acids. Germline V gives CDR1 ENHRY, CDR2 SYGVKD. V was pared by 7 bases and J by 7 bases, with 11 bases between. CDR3 protein: CAITRTVNSPLHF. DNA of the CDR3: TGTGCCATCACCAGGACAGTCAATTCACCCCTCCACTTT.

The chain has TRBV6-5 and TRBJ1-2; 8 bases are shared with TRBD1. The V gene's germline CDR1 is MNHEY and CDR2 SVGAGI. The CDR3 has 13 amino acids. The trim removed 6 bases at V and 4 bases at J, leaving 4 bases unmatched. The CDR3 reads CASRPDRGYGYTF. The CDR3 nucleotides read TGTGCCAGCAGACCCGACAGGGGCTATGGCTACACCTTC.

The chain combines TRBV19 with TRBJ1-1, with 9 positions matching TRBD1. CDR1 and CDR2 from the germline V gene are LNHDA and SQIVND (reference sequence). The CDR3 length is 15 residues. V trimming: 6 bases; J trimming: 5 bases; junction bases outside the gene matches: 10. The CDR3, as DNA: TGTGCCAGTAGGGACCCCGAGGGACAGGGAACTGAAGCTTTCTTT. It yields the protein CASRDPEGQGTEAFF.

The chain has TRBV5-8 and TRBJ2-7; a weak D match, TRBD2 (6 bases). Between the trimmed V and J ends, which lost 3 bases and 7 bases, there was a span of 8 bases. The V gene's germline CDR1 is SGHTS and CDR2 YDEGEE. The CDR3 totals 11 residues. The CDR3 region has the DNA TGTGCCAGCAGCTCGGCGGGGGAGCAGTACTTC. Translated, it gives CASSSAGEQYF.

This sequence joins TRBV6-5 and TRBJ1-4; D gene uncertain. CDR3 size: 13 residues. V lost 7 bases to trimming and J lost 2 bases, with 8 bases between them. CDR1 MNHEY and CDR2 SVGAGI come from the germline V gene. CDR3 in amino acids: CASKGSTNEKLFF. The CDR3 DNA follows: TGTGCCAGCAAGGGATCTACTAATGAAAAACTGTTTTTT.

The chain combines TRBV9 with TRBJ2-7, with D tentatively TRBD1 or TRBD2 (6 bases each). V was shortened by 0 bases and J by 1 base, with 11 bases between the two germline ends. From germline, CDR1 is SGDLS and CDR2 YYNGEE. The CDR3 length is 15 residues. In DNA form, the CDR3 reads TGTGCCAGCAGCGTAGGAGGGGGGACTTCCTACGAGCAGTACTTC. Protein product: CASSVGGGTSYEQYF.

The CDR3 coding sequence is TGTGCCAGCAGCCTGAGTGGGCGCTACGAGCAGTACTTC. It specifies CASSLSGRYEQYF. The chain is built from TRBV6-5 and TRBJ2-7; D is uncertain. The V gene lost 6 bases and the J gene lost 3 bases, with 12 bases spanning the gap. Germline CDR1 MNHEY, CDR2 SVGAGI. This CDR3 contains 13 residues.

The chain uses TRBV7-9 and TRBJ1-1; TRBD1 matches 10 bases. Germline CDR1 is SEHNR and CDR2 is FQNEAQ (reference sequence). The CDR3 has 14 residues. Germline trimming cut 3 bases from V and 5 bases from J; bases unmatched to any gene: 3. CDR3 DNA sequence: TGTGCCAGCAGCTTGACAGGGGGCGAGACTGAAGCTTTCTTT. It yields the protein CASSLTGGETEAFF.

The chain couples TRBV19 to TRBJ1-1; D perhaps matches TRBD1 (5 bases). Deletions cut 5 bases from V and 0 bases from J, with 10 bases between. The CDR3 loop spans 14 amino acids. CDR1 is LNHDA, CDR2 SQIVND, per germline (reference sequence). In nucleotides, the CDR3 is TGTGCCAGTAGTTCGGGACGGCTGAACACTGAAGCTTTCTTT. Translation gives CASSSGRLNTEAFF.

The genes are TRBV6-5 and TRBJ2-2; 8 bases map to TRBD2. CDR1 is MNHEY and CDR2 is SVGAGI in the germline V gene. V was clipped by 10 bases and J by 4 bases; unmatched bases: 8. The CDR3 has 14 amino acids. The CDR3 loop is CATRGGWGTGELFF. The DNA of the CDR3 is TGTGCCACCCGGGGGGGTTGGGGCACCGGGGAGCTGTTTTTT.

V and J are TRBV2 and TRBJ1-1; 7 bases fit TRBD1. Germline V lookup: CDR1 SNHLY, CDR2 FYNNEI. CDR3 length equals 14 residues. V was clipped by 6 bases and J by 7 bases; unmatched bases: 11. CDR3 bases: TGTGCCAGCAGCGGTTTCGGGGCAGGGGGTGAAGCTTTCTTT. Its translation: CASSGFGAGGEAFF.

The gene calls are TRBV7-9 and TRBJ1-1; D not certain. Trimming took off 10 bases at V and 5 bases at J, with 11 bases between the two ends. Per germline, CDR1 SEHNR and CDR2 FQNEAQ (reference sequence). The CDR3 sequence is 11 residues long. The CDR3 spells CATGAATEAFF. The CDR3 DNA sequence: TGTGCCACCGGCGCCGCTACTGAAGCTTTCTTT.

V is TRBV28 and J is TRBJ1-2; 7 nucleotides align to TRBD1. The junction had 5 bases not matched to a gene; V was cut back by 8 bases and J by 5 bases. From germline, CDR1 is MDHEN and CDR2 SYDVKM. CDR3 length equals 12 residues. CDR3 in DNA: TGTGCCAGCGGGGAGACAGGGTATGGCTACACCTTC. Protein product: CASGETGYGYTF.

J is TRBJ1-1 and V is TRBV25-1; possible D gene TRBD1, 5 bases. Germline V gene lookup returns CDR1 MGHDK and CDR2 SYGVNS. This CDR3 is 16 amino acids long. Between the trimmed V and J ends, which lost 0 bases and 5 bases, there was a span of 16 bases. CDR3 sequence (DNA): TGTGCCAGCAGTGAATATTTGGGGGGGGTTGCTACTGAAGCTTTCTTT. Protein product: CASSEYLGGVATEAFF.